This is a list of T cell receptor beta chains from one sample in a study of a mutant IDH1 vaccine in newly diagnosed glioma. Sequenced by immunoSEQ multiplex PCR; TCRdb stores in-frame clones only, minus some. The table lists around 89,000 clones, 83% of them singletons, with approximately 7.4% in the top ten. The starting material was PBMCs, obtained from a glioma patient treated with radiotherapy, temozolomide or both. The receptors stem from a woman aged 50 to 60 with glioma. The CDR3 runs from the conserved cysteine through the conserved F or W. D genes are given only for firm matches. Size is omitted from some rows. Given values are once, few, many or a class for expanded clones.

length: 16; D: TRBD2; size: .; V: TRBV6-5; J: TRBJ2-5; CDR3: CASSYSPAGPGETQYF; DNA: TGTGCCAGCAGTTACTCGCCAGCGGGGCCCGGGGAGACCCAGTACTTC
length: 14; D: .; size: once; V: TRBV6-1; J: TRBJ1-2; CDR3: CASSLGGGSEGYTF; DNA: TGTGCCAGCAGCCTGGGGGGGGGAAGTGAGGGCTACACCTTC
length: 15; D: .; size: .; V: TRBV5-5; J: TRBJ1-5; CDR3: CASSPLVNSNQPQHF; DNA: TGTGCCAGCAGCCCATTGGTCAATAGCAATCAGCCCCAGCATTTT
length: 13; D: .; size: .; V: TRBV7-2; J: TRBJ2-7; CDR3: CASSSGPASEQYF; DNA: TGTGCCAGCAGCTCGGGACCCGCCTCCGAGCAGTACTTC
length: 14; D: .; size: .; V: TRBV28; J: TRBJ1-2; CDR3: CASSLPPGIYGYTF; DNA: TGTGCCAGCAGTTTACCCCCAGGGATCTATGGCTACACCTTC
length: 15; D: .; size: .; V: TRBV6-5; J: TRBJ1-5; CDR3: CASSRGGRGNQPQHF; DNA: TGTGCCAGCAGCAGGGGCGGAAGGGGCAATCAGCCCCAGCATTTT
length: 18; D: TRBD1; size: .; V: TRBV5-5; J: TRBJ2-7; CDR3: CASSSLRTGGGKSYEQYF; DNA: TGTGCCAGCAGCTCTCTACGGACAGGGGGCGGTAAATCCTACGAGCAGTACTTC
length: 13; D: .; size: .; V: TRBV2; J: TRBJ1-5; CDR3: CASSEEVGEPQHF; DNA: TGTGCCAGCAGTGAGGAGGTAGGAGAGCCCCAGCATTTT
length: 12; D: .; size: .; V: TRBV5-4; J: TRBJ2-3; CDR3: CASSLETRPQYF; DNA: TGTGCCAGCAGCTTGGAAACCCGTCCGCAGTATTTT
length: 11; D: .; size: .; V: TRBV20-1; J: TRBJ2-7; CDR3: CSAKAGYEQYF; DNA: TGCAGTGCTAAGGCGGGATACGAGCAGTACTTC
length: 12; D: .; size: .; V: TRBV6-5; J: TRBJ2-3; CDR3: CASSYDRDAQYF; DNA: TGTGCCAGCAGTTACGACCGAGATGCGCAGTATTTT
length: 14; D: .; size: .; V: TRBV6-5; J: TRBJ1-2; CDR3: CASSYGTSDYGYTF; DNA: TGTGCCAGCAGTTACGGGACGTCGGACTATGGCTACACCTTC
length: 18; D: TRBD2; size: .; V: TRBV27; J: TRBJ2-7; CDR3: CASSLLTSGGPTLREQYF; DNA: TGTGCCAGCAGTCTACTGACTAGCGGGGGGCCGACCTTGCGGGAGCAGTACTTC
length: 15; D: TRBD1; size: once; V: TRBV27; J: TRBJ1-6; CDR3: CASSHRTGGNSPLHF; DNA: TGTGCCAGCAGTCACAGGACAGGAGGTAATTCACCCCTCCACTTT
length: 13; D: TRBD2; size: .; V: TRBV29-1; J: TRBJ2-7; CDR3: CSVVGPGGYEQYF; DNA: TGCAGCGTTGTCGGGCCGGGGGGGTACGAGCAGTACTTC
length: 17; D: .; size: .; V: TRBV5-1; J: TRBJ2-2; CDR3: CASSSPGANSNTGELFF; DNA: TGCGCCAGCAGCTCTCCCGGGGCCAACTCGAACACCGGGGAGCTGTTTTTT
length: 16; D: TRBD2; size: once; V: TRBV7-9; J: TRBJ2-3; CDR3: CASSLATSVMGDTQYF; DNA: TGTGCCAGCAGTCTCGCGACTAGCGTCATGGGAGATACGCAGTATTTT
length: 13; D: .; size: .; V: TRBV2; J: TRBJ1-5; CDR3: CASEQDSNQPQHF; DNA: TGTGCCAGCGAACAGGATAGCAATCAGCCCCAGCATTTT
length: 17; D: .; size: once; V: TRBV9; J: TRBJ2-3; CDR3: CASSVRGGASSTDTQYF; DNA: TGTGCCAGCAGCGTAAGAGGAGGAGCGTCTAGCACAGATACGCAGTATTTT
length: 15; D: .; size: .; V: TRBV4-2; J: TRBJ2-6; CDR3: CASSPRDSGANVLTF; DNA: TGTGCCAGCAGCCCCCGCGACTCCGGGGCCAACGTCCTGACTTTC
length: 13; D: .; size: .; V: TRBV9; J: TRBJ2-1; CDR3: CASSPTAYNEQFF; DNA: TGTGCCAGCAGTCCCACCGCCTACAATGAGCAGTTCTTC
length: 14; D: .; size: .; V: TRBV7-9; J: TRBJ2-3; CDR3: CASNGGGRTDTQYF; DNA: TGTGCCAGCAACGGGGGCGGGCGCACAGATACGCAGTATTTT
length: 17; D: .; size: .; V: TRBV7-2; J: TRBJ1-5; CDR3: CASSPRGPTKGNQPQHF; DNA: TGTGCCAGCAGCCCACGGGGTCCCACGAAAGGCAATCAGCCCCAGCATTTT
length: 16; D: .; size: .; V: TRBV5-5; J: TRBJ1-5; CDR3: CASSLESGRGNQPQHF; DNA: TGTGCCAGCAGCTTGGAGTCGGGCAGGGGTAATCAGCCCCAGCATTTT
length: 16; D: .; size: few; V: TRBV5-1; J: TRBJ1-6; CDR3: CASSLFAGADNSPLHF; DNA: TGCGCCAGCAGCTTGTTCGCGGGGGCGGATAATTCACCCCTCCACTTT
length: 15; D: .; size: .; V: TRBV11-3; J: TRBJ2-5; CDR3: CASSLDRGAGETQYF; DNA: TGTGCCAGCAGCTTAGATAGGGGGGCGGGAGAGACCCAGTACTTC
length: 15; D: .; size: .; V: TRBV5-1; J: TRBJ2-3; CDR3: CASSLDGSFTDTQYF; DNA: TGCGCCAGCAGCTTGGATGGCTCGTTCACAGATACGCAGTATTTT
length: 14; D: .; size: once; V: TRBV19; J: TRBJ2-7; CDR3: CASSPPGLGYEQYF; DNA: TGTGCCAGTAGCCCCCCGGGGTTGGGTTACGAGCAGTACTTC